This T cell receptor (beta chain) is drawn from a study of cytomegalovirus exposure and HLA in healthy donors (dated by TCRdb to about 2017). Study-level background: An earlier analysis of roughly 500 of the donors reported 250 to 350 Gb of sequence data and some 120 million unique TCR beta sequences from 150 million to 200 million T cells. Around 330 gigabases of sequencing data and roughly 81 million unique TCR sequences made up an early release that covered fewer than 650 HLA-typed donors. The genetic ancestry cluster associated with self-reported Caucasian donors included over 80% of the 398 genotyped donors. The study aimed to test whether signatures of past pathogen exposure could be identified by cataloging public T cell receptors. The T cell repertoires of around 670 subjects were profiled by immunosequencing and related to cytomegalovirus serostatus. A separate validation cohort of over 95 different subjects was used in addition to the roughly 620-subject first cohort. High-throughput TCR immunosequencing, statistical association of individual TCRs with disease status, and machine learning were combined to predict cytomegalovirus infection status. A later analysis re-analyzed previously published TCR beta repertoires from several hundred donors and added high-resolution HLA genotyping to study TCR occurrence patterns. The later analysis used no new phenotypic data to find candidate immune exposures, relying instead on TCR beta sequences and their occurrence across donors. An earlier analysis of some 600 of the donors applied high-throughput TCR beta sequencing to assess whether each TCR beta V gene segment acted as functional or pseudogenic. Donor age, sex, ethnicity and CMV serostatus were collected together with the repertoire data. In a later genetic analysis, genome-wide SNP genotypes for about 55% of the roughly 700 donors were used, and that subset was treated as a discovery cohort. Every discovery cohort repertoire had been produced on one sequencing platform. HLA typing included class I and class II loci at four-digit resolution. The number of typed donors differed by locus: about 620-630 for A, B, C, DRB1 and DQB1; approximately 520 for DQA1; 600 to 610 for DPA1; and 400 to 480 for DPB1. Several DR-DQ haplotypes were handled as single units for association and clustering, since linkage in the cohort was strong. Among about 360 genotyped donors of the cohort, an average of approximately 250,000 unique TCR beta nucleotide sequences were sequenced per donor, about a sixth of them non-productive.

The full study reports these points: The cohort was sequenced for TCR beta chains only, and without alpha or paired-chain data the features that could be detected were limited. A later analysis found that most CMV-associated TCR beta chains appeared HLA-restricted, with HLA associations seemingly driven largely by CMV exposure. According to a later analysis, TCR association rates differed among HLA loci, with DRB1 alleles showing the most associated TCRs and HLA-C alleles showing the fewest. In a later analysis, about 16,000 TCR beta sequences were associated with specific HLA alleles at a false discovery rate of 0.05. According to a later analysis, parvovirus B19, influenza, CMV and Epstein-Barr virus appeared linked to several top co-occurrence clusters. For the cohort, immune exposure information was limited to CMV serostatus. In a later analysis, HLA-associated TCR beta chains showed more clonal expansion and lower generation probabilities than non-associated chains that were equally common. In both the original and validation cohorts, the classifier was reported to diagnose cytomegalovirus status with high specificity and sensitivity. When HLA alleles, especially DR and DQ, strongly co-occurred, attributing TCR associations to individual alleles was difficult. Compared with the roughly 710-donor mean, donors in an Asian-associated ancestry cluster had fewer N-insertions in productive TCRs, according to a later genetic analysis. In the study, around 150 TCR beta chains were listed as associated with cytomegalovirus. Some IMGT-functional V segments, including TRBV6-2 and TRBV6-3, could not be told apart with the 87-base-pair reads, so those segments were excluded. The presence/absence analyses assumed that sequencing depth was roughly uniform across donors, and that assumption may not be true. Correlated functional status among segregating V segments might be attributable to linkage disequilibrium, but an unknown experimental factor could not be ruled out. Three of the identified cytomegalovirus-associated TCR beta chains were confirmed in vitro to be specific for cytomegalovirus antigens. In a later genetic analysis, a missense DCLRE1C variant was associated with V-gene and J-gene trimming of TCR beta chains, and the association was replicated in an independent cohort. The authors suggested that the approach could potentially be generalized to other disease states and immunological phenotypes. A further reported finding was that TCR beta sequences accurately predicted the HLA-A and HLA-B alleles for most subjects in the first cohort. In an earlier analysis of some 550 of the donors, most TCR beta V segments were observed in productive rearrangements about 87% or about 30% of the time, broadly matching IMGT annotations. While some public TCRs were present in many individuals, most TCR sequences turned up only very rarely across donors. HLA typing was unavailable for some donors at each locus, so association tests used only the typed subset. Because counts were too low, roughly 18 rarely observed V segments, including chromosome 9 orphons, were left out of the earlier analysis of over 550 of the donors. A cluster of highly shared sequence variants was judged likely to be a technical artifact of the sequencing pipeline.

About this clone: Which antigen it targets is not known. Base qualities are not recorded, but no much larger clone differs from it by a single base.

The cohort was made up of several hundred healthy bone marrow donors. At the time of sampling, all cohort members were nominally healthy, though unrecorded immune exposures were likely present. The donor tested CMV seropositive and was one of the 289 seropositive cohort members. A peripheral blood sample was provided by each donor, and peripheral blood mononuclear cells were used for TCR beta sequencing. Genomic DNA was extracted from the blood cell samples with the Qiagen DNeasy Blood Extraction Kit. CDR1 is given as GTSNPN and CDR2 as SVGIG, both from the germline V gene (reference sequence). A distance of 5 bases separates the germline ends of V and J, which lose 0 bases and 5 bases respectively. From the cysteine up to the phenylalanine, the CDR3 has a length of 12 residues. The read is trimmed to its CDR3 DNA, 36 bases read in frame from base 1. To prepare the library, the immunoSEQ multiplex PCR assay was applied. The multiplex PCR relied on a mix of 60 forward primers for TCR Vbeta segments and 13 reverse primers for TCR Jbeta segments. A multiplex PCR assay on genomic DNA amplified the CDR3 region of rearranged TCR beta genes. The Illumina HiSeq System was used to sequence the amplified TCR beta libraries as 87-base-pair reads. The authors' analysis ran thus. A later analysis tallied around 80 million unique TCR beta chains across the 700 or so repertoires, and some 10 million of those chains were shared by two or more donors. A nearest-neighbor algorithm error-corrected the raw reads and collapsed the reads into unique sequences, merging closely related sequences to remove PCR and sequencing errors. V, D and J gene segments were assigned by aligning CDR3 sequences to IMGT reference sequences. Each retained sequence needed at least a six-nucleotide match to both a V gene segment and a J gene segment. A rearrangement counted as productive if the CDR3 had no stop codons and remained in frame with V and J, and every other rearrangement counted as non-productive. CDR3 was defined by IMGT convention, running from the second conserved V-encoded cysteine to the conserved J-encoded phenylalanine. The earlier analysis of about 590 of the donors excluded sequences that lacked an unambiguous match to a single V gene segment. In an earlier analysis of more than 500 of the donors, a V segment was called functional when productive rearrangements were above 56.7%, and segregating when the standard deviation between donors exceeded 5%. A statistical classification framework was built for diagnosing cytomegalovirus status from the catalog of TCR beta chain sequences. V and J gene assignment, in a later analysis, came from comparing TCR nucleotide sequences with IMGT/GENE-DB human TR gene sequences. Using the TCRdist pipeline, a later analysis assigned CDR3 sequences along with most-parsimonious VDJ recombination scenarios. A later analysis defined each TCR beta chain by its CDR3 amino acid sequence plus V-gene family, and excluded reads lacking a unique V-gene family. To address suspected cross-contamination and a sequencing artifact, a later analysis removed a few hundred highly shared, low-generation-probability nucleotide sequences. For each public chain, a later analysis derived a clonal expansion index from normalized ranks of inferred template counts within each repertoire. In a later analysis, generation probabilities were computed using a VDJ recombination model fitted to out-of-frame rearrangements, and the results were checked against IGoR. Hypergeometric tests were used in a later analysis to score TCR-TCR, TCR-HLA and TCR-CMV co-occurrence, with a repertoire-size bias correction applied to the TCR pairs. A later analysis estimated false discovery rates by permuting HLA or CMV assignments 20 times. A later analysis grouped co-occurring TCRs with DBSCAN, adding TCRdist sequence similarity when clustering within HLA-allele-positive subsets. For co-occurrence clustering, repertoires with fewer than 30,000 or more than 120,000 public chains were excluded, along with four to six repertoires with anomalous nucleotide sharing. Entries here come from immuneACCESS through TCRdb and include only in-frame sequences with V and J called. Some clones fail to appear in such tables; in the studies checked, an unresolved V gene covers under half of the shortfall, and the cause of the remainder is unknown. D and trimming come from the DNA, and the V and J calls and clone size come from that table. The sample data list about 120,000 clones, and 70% to 80% of these were observed just once. Around 4.9% of the sample is taken by the ten largest.

The sequence links TRBV30 to TRBJ2-1, with the D gene not clear enough to name. The material sequenced was PBMCs. The sequence was obtained from a man aged 50-60 years in good health and CMV-seropositive. The nucleotides read TGTGCCTGGAGTGTTTTCGACAATGAGCAGTTCTTC. It translates to CAWSVFDNEQFF. The variable domain in full, with residues beyond the CDR3 obtained from the reference TRBV30 and TRBJ2-1 genes, is SQTIHQWPATLVQPVGSPLSLECTVEGTSNPNLYWYRQAAGRGLQLLFYSVGIGQISSEVPQNLSASRPQDRQFILSSKKLLLSDSGFYLCAWSVFDNEQFFGPGTRLTVL.